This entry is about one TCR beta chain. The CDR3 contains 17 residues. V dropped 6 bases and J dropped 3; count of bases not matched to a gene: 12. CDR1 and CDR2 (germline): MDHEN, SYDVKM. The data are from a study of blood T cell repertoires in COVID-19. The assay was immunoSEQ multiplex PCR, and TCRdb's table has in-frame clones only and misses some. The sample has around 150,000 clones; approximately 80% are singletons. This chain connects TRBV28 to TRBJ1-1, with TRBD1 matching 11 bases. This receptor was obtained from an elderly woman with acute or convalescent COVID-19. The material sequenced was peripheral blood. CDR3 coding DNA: TGTGCCAGCAGCCCTCCGGGACAGGGGGGGGGATACACTGAAGCTTTCTTT. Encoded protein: CASSPPGQGGGYTEAFF.